This TCR beta chain is from a study of blood T cell repertoires in COVID-19. Study details: Samples came from the United States, Italy and Spain, spanning acute and convalescent COVID-19.

The CDR3 runs 15 residues. Germline loops: CDR1 LGHNA, CDR2 YNFKEQ. The ends were cut back, 0 bases at V and 7 bases at J, with 16 bases in the middle. Measured with immunoSEQ multiplex PCR; TCRdb has only the in-frame clones, and not every one. In the table there are 200,000 to 250,000 clones, 65% to 85% of which are singletons. The sample was PBMCs or T cells enriched from blood (not recorded which). This TCR derives from a woman in her 40s who had recovered from COVID-19. V and J are TRBV4-2 and TRBJ2-7; D may be TRBD1 (6 bases). The CDR3 DNA reads TGTGCCAGCAGCCAAGAAGACAGGCAAGCCTGGGAGCAGTACTTC. This encodes CASSQEDRQAWEQYF.